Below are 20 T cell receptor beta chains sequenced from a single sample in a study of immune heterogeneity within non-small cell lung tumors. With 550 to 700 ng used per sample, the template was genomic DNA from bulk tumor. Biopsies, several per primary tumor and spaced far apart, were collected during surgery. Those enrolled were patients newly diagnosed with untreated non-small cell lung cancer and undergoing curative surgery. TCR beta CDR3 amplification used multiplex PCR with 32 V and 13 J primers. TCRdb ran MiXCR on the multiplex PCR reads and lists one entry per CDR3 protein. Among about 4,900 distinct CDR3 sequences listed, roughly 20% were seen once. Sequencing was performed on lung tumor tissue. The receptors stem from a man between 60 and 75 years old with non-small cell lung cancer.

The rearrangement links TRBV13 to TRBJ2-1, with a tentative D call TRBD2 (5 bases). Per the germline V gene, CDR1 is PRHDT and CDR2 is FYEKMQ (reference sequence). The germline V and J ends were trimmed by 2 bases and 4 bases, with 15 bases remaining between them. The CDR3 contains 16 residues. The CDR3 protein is CASSLRLVLGYNEQFF. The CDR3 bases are TGTGCCAGCAGCTTACGGCTAGTACTAGGGTACAATGAGCAGTTCTTC.

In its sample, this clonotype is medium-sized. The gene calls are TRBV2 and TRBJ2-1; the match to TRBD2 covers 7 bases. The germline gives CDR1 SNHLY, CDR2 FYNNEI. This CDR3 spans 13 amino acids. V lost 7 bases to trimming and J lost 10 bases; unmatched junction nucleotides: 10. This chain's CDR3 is CASIGLAVTEQFF. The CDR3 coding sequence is TGTGCCAGCATTGGGCTAGCGGTCACAGAGCAGTTCTTC.

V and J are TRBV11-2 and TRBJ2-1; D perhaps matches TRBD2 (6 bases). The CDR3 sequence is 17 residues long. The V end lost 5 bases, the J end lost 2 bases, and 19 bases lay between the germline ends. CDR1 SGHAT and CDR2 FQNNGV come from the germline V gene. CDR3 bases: TGTGCCAGCAGCCGCGGGAATAGAGGGAGCGCCTACAATGAGCAGTTCTTC. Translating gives CASSRGNRGSAYNEQFF.

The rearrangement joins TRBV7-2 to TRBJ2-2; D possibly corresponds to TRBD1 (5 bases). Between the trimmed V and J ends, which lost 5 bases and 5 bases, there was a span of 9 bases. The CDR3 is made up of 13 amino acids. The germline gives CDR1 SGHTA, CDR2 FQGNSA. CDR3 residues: CASSNQGTGELFF. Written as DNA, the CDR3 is TGTGCCAGCAGCAACCAGGGAACCGGGGAGCTGTTTTTT.

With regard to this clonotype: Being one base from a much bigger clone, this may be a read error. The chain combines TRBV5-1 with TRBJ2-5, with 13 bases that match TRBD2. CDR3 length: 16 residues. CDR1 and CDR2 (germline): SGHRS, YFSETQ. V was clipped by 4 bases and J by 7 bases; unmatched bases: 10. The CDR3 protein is CASSRTSGSLKGTQYF. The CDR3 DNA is TGCGCCAGCAGCAGGACTAGCGGGAGTCTAAAGGGGACCCAGTACTTC.

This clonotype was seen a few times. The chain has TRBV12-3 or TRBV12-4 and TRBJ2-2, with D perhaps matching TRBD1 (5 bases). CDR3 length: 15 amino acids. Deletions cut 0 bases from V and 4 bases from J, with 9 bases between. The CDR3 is CASSLAQGSTGELFF. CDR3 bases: TGTGCCAGCAGTTTAGCGCAGGGTTCCACCGGGGAGCTGTTTTTT.

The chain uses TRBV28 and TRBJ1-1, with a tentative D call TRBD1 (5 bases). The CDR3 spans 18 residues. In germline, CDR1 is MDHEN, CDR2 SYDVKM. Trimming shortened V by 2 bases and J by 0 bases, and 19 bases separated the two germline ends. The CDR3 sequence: CASSLMNPREDLNTEAFF. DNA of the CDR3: TGTGCCAGCAGTTTAATGAACCCCAGGGAGGACTTGAACACTGAAGCTTTCTTT.

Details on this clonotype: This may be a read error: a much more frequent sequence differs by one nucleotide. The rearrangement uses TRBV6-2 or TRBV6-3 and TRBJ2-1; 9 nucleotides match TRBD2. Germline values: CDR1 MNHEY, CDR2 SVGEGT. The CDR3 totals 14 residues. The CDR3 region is CASSYSGRPHEKFF. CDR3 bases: TGTGCCAGCAGTTATAGCGGGAGACCCCATGAGAAGTTCTTC.

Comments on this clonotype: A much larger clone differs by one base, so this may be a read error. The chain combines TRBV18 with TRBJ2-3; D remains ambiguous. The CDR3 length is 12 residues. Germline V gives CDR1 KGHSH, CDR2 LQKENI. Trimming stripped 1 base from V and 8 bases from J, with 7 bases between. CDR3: CASSPLGFTQYF. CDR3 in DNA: TGTGCCAGCTCACCACTAGGGTTTACGCAGTATTTT.

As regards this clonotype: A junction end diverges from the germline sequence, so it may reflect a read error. CDR3 residues: CANSPPVGDSFSTNEKLFF. CDR3 nucleotides: TGTGCCAACAGTCCTCCTGTAGGGGACAGTTTTTCAACTAATGAAAAACTGTTTTTT. This chain uses TRBV12-3 or TRBV12-4 with TRBJ1-4, with TRBD1 identical over 7 bases. The CDR3 covers 19 residues.

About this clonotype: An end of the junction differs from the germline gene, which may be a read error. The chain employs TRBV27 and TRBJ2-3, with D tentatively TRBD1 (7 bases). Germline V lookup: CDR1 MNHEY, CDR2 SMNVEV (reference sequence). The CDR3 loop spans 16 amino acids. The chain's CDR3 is CSSRGDSRTSTDTQYF. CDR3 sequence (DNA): TGTTCCAGCAGGGGGGACAGTCGTACTAGCACAGATACGCAGTATTTT.

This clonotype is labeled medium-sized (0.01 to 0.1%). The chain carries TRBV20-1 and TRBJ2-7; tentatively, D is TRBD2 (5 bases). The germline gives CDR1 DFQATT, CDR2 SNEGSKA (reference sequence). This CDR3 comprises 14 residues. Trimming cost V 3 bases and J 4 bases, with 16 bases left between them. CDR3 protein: CSARTLREAYEQYF. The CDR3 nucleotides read TGCAGTGCTAGGACCCTACGGGAAGCTTACGAGCAGTACTTC.

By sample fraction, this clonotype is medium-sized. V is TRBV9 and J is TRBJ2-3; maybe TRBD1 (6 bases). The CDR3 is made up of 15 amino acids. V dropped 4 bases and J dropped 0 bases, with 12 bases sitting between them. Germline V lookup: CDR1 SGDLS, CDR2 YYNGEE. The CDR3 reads CASSSWTASTDTQYF. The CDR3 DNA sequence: TGTGCCAGCAGCTCTTGGACAGCTAGCACAGATACGCAGTATTTT. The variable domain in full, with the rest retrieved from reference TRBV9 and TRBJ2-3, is DSGVTQTPKHLITATGQRVTLRCSPRSGDLSVYWYQQSLDQGLQFLIQYYNGEERAKGNILERFSAQQFPDLHSELNLSSLELGDSALYFCASSSWTASTDTQYFGPGTRLTVL.

The CDR3 coding sequence is TGTGCCAGTAGTATAGGGGGGACGTACACAGATACGCAGTATTTT. As protein: CASSIGGTYTDTQYF. The chain is built from TRBV19 and TRBJ2-3, with D possibly called TRBD1 or TRBD2 (5 bases each). V was cut by 1 base and J by 2 bases, with 10 bases left in between. In germline, CDR1 is LNHDA, CDR2 SQIVND (reference sequence). CDR3 size: 15 residues.

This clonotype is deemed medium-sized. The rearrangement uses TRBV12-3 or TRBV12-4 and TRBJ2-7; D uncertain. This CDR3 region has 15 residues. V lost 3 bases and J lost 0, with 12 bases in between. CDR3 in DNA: TGTGCCAGCAGTTTCTCCCAGACACTCTCCTACGAGCAGTACTTC. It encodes CASSFSQTLSYEQYF.

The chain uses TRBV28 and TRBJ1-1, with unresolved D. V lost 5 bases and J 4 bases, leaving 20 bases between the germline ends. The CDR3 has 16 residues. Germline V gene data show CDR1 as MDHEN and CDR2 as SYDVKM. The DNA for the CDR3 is TGTGCCAGCAGTACTACCTTTATAGGGCCTGGCACTGAAGCTTTCTTT. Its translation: CASSTTFIGPGTEAFF.

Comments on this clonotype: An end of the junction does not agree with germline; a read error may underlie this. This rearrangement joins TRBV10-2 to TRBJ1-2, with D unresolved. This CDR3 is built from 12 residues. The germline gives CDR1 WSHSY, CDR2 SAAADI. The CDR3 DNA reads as TGCGCCATCAGTGAGAATTCCTTTGGCTACACCTTC. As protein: CAISENSFGYTF.

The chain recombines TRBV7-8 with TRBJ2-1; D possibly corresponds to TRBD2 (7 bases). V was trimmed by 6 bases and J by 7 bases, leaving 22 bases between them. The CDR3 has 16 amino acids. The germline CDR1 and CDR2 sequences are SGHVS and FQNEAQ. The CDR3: CASRAGAFLRRNEQFF. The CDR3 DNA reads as TGTGCCAGCAGGGCGGGGGCCTTTTTAAGGAGAAATGAGCAGTTCTTC.

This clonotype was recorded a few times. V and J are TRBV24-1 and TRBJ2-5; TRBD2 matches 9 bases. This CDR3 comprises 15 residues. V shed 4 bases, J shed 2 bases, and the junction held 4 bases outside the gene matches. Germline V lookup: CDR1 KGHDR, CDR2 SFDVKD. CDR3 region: CATSEAAGGQETQYF. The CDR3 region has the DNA TGTGCCACCAGTGAGGCGGCGGGAGGGCAAGAGACCCAGTACTTC.

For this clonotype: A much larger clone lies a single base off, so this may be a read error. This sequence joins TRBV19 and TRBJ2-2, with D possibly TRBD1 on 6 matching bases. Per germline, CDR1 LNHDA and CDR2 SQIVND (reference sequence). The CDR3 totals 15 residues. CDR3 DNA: TGTGCCAGTAGTATAGTAGGGGGTACCACCGGGGAGCTGCTTTTT. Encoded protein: CASSIVGGTTGELLF.